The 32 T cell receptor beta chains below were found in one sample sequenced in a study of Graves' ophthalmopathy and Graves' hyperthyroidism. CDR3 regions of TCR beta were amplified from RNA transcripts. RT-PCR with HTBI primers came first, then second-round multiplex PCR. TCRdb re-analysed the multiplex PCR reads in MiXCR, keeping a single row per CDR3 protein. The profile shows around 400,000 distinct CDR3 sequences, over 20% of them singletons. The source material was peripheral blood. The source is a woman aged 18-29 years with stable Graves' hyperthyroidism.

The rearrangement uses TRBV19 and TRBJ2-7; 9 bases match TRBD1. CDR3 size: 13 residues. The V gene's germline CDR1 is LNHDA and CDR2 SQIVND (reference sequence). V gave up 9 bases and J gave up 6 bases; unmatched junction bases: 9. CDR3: CARSGTGRGEQYF. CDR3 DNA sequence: TGTGCCAGATCCGGGACAGGGAGGGGCGAGCAGTACTTC. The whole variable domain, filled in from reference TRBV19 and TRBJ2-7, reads DGGITQSPKYLFRKEGQNVTLSCEQNLNHDAMYWYRQDPGQGLRLIYYSQIVNDFQKGDIAEGYSVSREKKESFPLTVTSAQKNPTAFYLCARSGTGRGEQYFGPGTRLTVT.

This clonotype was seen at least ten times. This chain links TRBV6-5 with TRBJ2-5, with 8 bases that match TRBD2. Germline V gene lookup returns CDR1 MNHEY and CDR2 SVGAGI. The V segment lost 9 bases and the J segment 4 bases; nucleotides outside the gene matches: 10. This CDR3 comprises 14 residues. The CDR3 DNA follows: TGTGCCAGTTACAAGACTAGCGTCGGAGAGACCCAGTACTTC. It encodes CASYKTSVGETQYF.

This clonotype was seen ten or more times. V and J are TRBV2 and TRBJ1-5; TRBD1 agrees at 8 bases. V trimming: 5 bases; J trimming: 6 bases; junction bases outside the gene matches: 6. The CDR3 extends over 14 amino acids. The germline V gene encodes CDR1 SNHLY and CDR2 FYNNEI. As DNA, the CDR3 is TGTGCCAGCAGTCAACTACAGGGGGGTCAGCCCCAGCATTTT. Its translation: CASSQLQGGQPQHF.

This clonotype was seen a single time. DNA for the CDR3: TGTGCCAGCAGCTCTCCGGGCCCCATGAACACCGGGGAGCTGTTTTTT. Residues: CASSSPGPMNTGELFF. The chain combines TRBV7-3 with TRBJ2-2, with D uncertain. Germline CDR1 reads SGHTA; CDR2 reads FQGTGA. V lost 4 bases and J lost 1, with 13 bases in between. The CDR3 loop spans 16 amino acids.

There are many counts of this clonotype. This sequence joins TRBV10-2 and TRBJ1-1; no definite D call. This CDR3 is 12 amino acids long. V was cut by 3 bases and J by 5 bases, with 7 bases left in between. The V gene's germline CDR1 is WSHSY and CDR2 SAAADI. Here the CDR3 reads CASSEMSTEAFF. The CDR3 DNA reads TGCGCCAGCAGTGAAATGAGTACTGAAGCTTTCTTT.

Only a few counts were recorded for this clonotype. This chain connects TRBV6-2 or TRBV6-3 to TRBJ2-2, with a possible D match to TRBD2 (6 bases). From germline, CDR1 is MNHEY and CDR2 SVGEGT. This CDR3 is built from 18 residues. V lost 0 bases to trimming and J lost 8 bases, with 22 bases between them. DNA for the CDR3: TGTGCCAGCAGTTACTCCTGGCCGGGAGCGTCATTTATGGGGGAGCTGTTTTTT. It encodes CASSYSWPGASFMGELFF.

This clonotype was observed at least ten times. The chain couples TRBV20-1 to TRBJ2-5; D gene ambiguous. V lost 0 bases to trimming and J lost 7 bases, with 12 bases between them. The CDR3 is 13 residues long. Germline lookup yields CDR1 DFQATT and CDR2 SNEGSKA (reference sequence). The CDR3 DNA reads TGCAGTGCTAGAGATCTTGGGGTTCCGACCCAGTACTTC. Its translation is CSARDLGVPTQYF.

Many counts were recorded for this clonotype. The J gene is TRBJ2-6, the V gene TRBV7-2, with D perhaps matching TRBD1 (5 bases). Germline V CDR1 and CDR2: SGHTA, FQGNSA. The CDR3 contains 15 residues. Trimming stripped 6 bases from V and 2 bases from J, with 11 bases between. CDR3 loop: CASSPVGPGANVLTF. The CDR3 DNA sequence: TGTGCCAGCAGTCCGGTGGGGCCTGGGGCCAACGTCCTGACTTTC.

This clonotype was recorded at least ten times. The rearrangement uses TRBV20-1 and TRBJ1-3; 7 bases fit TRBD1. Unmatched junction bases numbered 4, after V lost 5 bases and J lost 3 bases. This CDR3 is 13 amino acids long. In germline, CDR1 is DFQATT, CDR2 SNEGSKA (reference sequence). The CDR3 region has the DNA TGCAGTGCTTTTGACAGGGTTGGAAACACCATATATTTT. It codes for CSAFDRVGNTIYF.

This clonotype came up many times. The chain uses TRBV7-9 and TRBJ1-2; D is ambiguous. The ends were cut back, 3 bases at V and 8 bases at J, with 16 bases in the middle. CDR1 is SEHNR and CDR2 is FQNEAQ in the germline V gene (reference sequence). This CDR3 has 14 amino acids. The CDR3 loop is CASSLQDGFSGYTF. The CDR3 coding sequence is TGTGCCAGCAGCTTGCAGGACGGGTTCTCGGGCTACACCTTC.

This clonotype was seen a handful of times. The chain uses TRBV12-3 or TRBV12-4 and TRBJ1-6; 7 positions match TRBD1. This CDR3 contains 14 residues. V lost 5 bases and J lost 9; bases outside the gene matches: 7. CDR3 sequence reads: CASSKRTGGSPLHF. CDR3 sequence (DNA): TGTGCCAGCAGTAAAAGGACAGGAGGTTCACCCCTCCACTTT.

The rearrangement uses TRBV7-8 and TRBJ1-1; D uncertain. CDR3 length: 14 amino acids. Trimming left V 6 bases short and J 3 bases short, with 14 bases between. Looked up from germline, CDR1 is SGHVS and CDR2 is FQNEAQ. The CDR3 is CASSPGTVHTEAFF. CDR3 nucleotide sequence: TGTGCCAGCAGTCCGGGTACAGTACACACTGAAGCTTTCTTT.

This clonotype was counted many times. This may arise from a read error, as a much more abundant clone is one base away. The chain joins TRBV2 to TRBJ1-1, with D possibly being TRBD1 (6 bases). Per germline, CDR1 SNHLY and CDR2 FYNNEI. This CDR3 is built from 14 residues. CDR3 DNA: TGTGCCACCTCCCTTGAGGGGGGGAACACTGAAGCTCTCTTT. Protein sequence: CATSLEGGNTEALF.

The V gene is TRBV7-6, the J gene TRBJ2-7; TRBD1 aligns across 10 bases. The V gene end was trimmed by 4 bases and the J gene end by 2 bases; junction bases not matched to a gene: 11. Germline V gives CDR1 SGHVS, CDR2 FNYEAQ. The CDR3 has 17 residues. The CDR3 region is CASSSGGTGVSTYEQYF. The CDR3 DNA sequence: TGTGCCAGCAGCTCCGGCGGGACAGGGGTTTCAACCTACGAGCAGTACTTC.

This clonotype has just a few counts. Written as DNA, the CDR3 is TGCAGTGCTAGAGACTGGACAGGGGTTGAGAACGAGCAGTACTTC. This translates into CSARDWTGVENEQYF. J is TRBJ2-7 and V is TRBV20-1; 9 bases match TRBD1. Trimming cost V 0 bases and J 5 bases; bases outside gene matches: 8. Germline loops: CDR1 DFQATT, CDR2 SNEGSKA (reference sequence). The CDR3 has 15 residues.

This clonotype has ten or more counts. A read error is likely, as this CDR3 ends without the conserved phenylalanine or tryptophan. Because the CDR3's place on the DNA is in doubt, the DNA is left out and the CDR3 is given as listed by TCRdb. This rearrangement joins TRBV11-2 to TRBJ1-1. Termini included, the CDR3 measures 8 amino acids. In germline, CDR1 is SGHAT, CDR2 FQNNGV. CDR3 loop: CASLSERA.

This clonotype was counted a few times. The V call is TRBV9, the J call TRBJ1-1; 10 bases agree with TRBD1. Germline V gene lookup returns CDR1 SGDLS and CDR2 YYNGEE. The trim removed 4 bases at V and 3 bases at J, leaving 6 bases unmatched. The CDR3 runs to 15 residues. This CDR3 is CASSPTGGRHTEAFF. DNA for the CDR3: TGTGCCAGCAGCCCGACAGGGGGCCGACACACTGAAGCTTTCTTT.

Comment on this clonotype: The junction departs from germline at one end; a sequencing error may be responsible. As DNA, the CDR3 is TGTGCCAGCAGCTTGCGTCCGGGACTAGGGCCCCACTACGAGCAGCACTTC. It encodes CASSLRPGLGPHYEQHF. The gene calls are TRBV7-8 and TRBJ2-7; 8 bases align to TRBD2. Germline loops: CDR1 SGHVS, CDR2 FQNEAQ. This CDR3 is built from 17 residues.

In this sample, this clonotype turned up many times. The CDR3 protein is CASSFRQFDVAFF. As DNA, the CDR3 is TGTGCCAGTAGTTTTCGGCAGTTTGATGTCGCTTTCTTT. This rearrangement joins TRBV19 to TRBJ1-1; D uncertain. Between the trimmed V and J ends, which lost 5 bases and 11 bases, there was a span of 18 bases. CDR3 size: 13 residues. Germline CDR1 LNHDA, CDR2 SQIVND (reference sequence).

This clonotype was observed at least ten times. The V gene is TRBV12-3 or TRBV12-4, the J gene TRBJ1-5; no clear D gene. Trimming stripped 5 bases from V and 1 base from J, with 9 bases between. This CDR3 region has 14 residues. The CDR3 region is CASSVDGSNQPQHF. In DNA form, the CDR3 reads TGTGCCAGCAGTGTAGACGGAAGCAATCAGCCCCAGCATTTT.

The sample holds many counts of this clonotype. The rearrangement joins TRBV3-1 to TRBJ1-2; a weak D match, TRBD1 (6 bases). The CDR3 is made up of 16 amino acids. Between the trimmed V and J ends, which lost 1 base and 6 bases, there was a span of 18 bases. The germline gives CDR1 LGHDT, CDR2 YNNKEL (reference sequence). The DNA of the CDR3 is TGTGCCAGCAGCCAAGTCCCGGGGGCAGGGGTACATGGCTACACCTTC. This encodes CASSQVPGAGVHGYTF.

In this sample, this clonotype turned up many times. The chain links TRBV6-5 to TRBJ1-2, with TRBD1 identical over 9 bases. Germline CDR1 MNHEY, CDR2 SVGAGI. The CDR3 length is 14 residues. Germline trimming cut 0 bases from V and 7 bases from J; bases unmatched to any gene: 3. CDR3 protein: CASSYSTGGGGYTF. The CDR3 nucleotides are TGTGCCAGCAGTTACTCGACAGGGGGGGGTGGCTACACCTTC.

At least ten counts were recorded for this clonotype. The CDR3 protein is CASSPLPGDYEQYF. CDR3 bases: TGTGCCAGTAGTCCCCTTCCAGGGGACTACGAGCAGTACTTC. The chain has TRBV19 and TRBJ2-7; D may be TRBD1 (6 bases). Germline CDR1 reads LNHDA; CDR2 reads SQIVND (reference sequence). With 5 bases removed from V and 3 bases from J, the gap between germline ends came to 14 bases. This CDR3 contains 14 residues.

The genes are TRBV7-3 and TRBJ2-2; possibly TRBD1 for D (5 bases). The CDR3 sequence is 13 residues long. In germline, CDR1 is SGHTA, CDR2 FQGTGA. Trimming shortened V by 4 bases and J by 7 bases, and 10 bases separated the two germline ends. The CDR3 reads CASSSGADGELFF. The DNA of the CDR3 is TGTGCCAGCAGCTCTGGGGCGGACGGGGAGCTGTTTTTT.

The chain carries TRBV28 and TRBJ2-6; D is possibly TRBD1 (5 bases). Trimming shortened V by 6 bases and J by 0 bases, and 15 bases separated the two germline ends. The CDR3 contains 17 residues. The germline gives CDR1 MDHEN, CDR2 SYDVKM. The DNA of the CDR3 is TGTGCCAGCAGAGACGCAGGGATTAGCTCTGGGGCCAACGTCCTGACTTTC. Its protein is CASRDAGISSGANVLTF.

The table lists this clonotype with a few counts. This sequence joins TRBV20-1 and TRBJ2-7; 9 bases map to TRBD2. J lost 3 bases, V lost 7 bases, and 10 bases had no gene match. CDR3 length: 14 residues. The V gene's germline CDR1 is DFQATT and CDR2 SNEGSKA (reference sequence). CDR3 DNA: TGCAGTGTCCCCGGGGCTAGCGGGGTCTACGAGCAGTACTTC. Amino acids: CSVPGASGVYEQYF.

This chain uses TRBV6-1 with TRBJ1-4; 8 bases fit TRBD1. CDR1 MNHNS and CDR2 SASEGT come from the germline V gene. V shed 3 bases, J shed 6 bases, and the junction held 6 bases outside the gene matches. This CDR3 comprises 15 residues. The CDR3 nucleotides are TGTGCCAGCAGTGACAGGGGGCTTGAAGATGAAAAACTGTTTTTT. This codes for CASSDRGLEDEKLFF.

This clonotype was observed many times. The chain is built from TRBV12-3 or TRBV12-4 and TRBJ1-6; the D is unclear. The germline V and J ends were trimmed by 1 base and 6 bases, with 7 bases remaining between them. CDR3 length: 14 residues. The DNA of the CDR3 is TGTGCCAGCAGTTTAGGGACTCGTAATTCACCCCTCCACTTT. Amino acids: CASSLGTRNSPLHF.

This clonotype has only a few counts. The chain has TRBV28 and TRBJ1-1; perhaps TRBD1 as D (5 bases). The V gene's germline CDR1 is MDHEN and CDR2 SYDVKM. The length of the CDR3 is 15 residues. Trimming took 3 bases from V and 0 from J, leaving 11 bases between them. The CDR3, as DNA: TGTGCCAGCAGTTTTCTTGGACAACTGAACACTGAAGCTTTCTTT. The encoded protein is CASSFLGQLNTEAFF.

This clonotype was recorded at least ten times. CDR3 nucleotide sequence: TGTGCCAGCAGAAGGGACAGGGACACCGGGGAGCTGTTTTTT. Translating it yields CASRRDRDTGELFF. The chain employs TRBV6-5 and TRBJ2-2; TRBD1 matches 9 bases. CDR3 size: 14 residues. CDR1 and CDR2 (germline): MNHEY, SVGAGI. Trimming cost V 6 bases and J 3 bases; bases outside gene matches: 2.

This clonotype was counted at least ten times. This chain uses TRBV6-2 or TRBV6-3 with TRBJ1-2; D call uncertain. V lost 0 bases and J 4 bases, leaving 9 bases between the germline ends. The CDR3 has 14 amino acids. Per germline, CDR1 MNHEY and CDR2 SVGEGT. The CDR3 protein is CASSYSGRRYGYTF. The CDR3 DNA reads TGTGCCAGCAGTTACTCTGGACGGCGCTATGGCTACACCTTC.

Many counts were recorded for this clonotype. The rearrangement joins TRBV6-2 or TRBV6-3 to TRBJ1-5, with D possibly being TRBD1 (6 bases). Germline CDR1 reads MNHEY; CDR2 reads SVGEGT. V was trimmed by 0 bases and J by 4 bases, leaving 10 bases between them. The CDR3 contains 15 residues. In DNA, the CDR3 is TGTGCCAGCAGTTACTCGAGACAGGCTAATCAGCCCCAGCATTTT. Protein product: CASSYSRQANQPQHF.